The T cell receptor (beta chain) under discussion was sequenced for a study of OX40 agonist ivuxolimab in advanced cancers. Looking at the study overall: Ivuxolimab, an antibody that agonizes OX40 (CD134), was administered to the patients. Study-wide results and limits: Researchers report that CD8+ T cells had, on average, more expanded clones than CD4+. Antigen specificity remained undetermined for the expanded peripheral T cells.

Of note for this clone: What it binds is unknown.

The CDR3 consists of 16 residues. Germline V gene data show CDR1 as MNHEY and CDR2 as SVGAGI. Trimming took 0 bases from V and 7 from J; bases not matched to a gene: 8. The data were produced by immunoSEQ multiplex PCR, yet TCRdb's version contains in-frame clones alone and is incomplete. The table lists tens of thousands of clones, roughly 87% of them singletons. The sequenced sample was CD4+ or CD8+ T cells sorted from blood, obtained in a trial of the OX40 agonist ivuxolimab. V is TRBV6-5 and J is TRBJ2-3; 9 bases are shared with TRBD2. The clonotype comes from an adult with an advanced solid tumor such as melanoma, head and neck, liver or kidney cancer. The CDR3 DNA reads TGTGCCAGCAGTTACTCACGGCGGGAGGGCCTGAATACGCAGTATTTT. Its protein product is CASSYSRREGLNTQYF.